This T cell receptor beta chain was captured in a study of neurological immune-mediated disorders. This clonotype was recorded many times. Time point: longitudinal time-point 3. TCRdb itself ran the 5' RACE reads through MiXCR, one entry per CDR3 protein. The sample has around 100,000 distinct CDR3 sequences, approximately 10% seen once. The CDR3 runs to 15 residues. Trimming took 1 base from V and 4 from J; bases not matched to a gene: 6. Germline CDR1 is SGHVS and CDR2 is FNYEAQ. The chain combines TRBV7-6 with TRBJ1-2; TRBD1 agrees at 7 bases. This clonotype originated in a female donor with HTLV-1-associated myelopathy (HAM/TSP). What was sequenced was PBMCs. The CDR3 loop reads CASSLDAGGIYGYTF. CDR3 DNA sequence: TGTGCCAGCAGCTTAGATGCAGGGGGAATCTATGGCTACACCTTC.